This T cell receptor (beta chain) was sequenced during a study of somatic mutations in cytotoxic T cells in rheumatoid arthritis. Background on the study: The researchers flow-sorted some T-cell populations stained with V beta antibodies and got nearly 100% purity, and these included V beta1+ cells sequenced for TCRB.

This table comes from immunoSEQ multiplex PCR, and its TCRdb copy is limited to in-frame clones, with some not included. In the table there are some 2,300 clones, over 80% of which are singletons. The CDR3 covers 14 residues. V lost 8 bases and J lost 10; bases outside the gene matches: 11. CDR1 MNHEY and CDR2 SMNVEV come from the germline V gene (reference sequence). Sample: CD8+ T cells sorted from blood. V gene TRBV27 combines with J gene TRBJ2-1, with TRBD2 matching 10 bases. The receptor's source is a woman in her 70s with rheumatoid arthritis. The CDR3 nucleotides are TGTGCCAGCGCAAAGAGCGGGAGGGTAATAGAGCAGTTCTTC. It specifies CASAKSGRVIEQFF.